Shown below are 20 T cell receptor beta chains from a single sample sequenced in a study of blood T cell repertoires in COVID-19. Assay used: immunoSEQ multiplex PCR; TCRdb lists only in-frame clones, some missing. The table lists about 170,000 clones, 80% to 90% of them singletons. Sequencing input: peripheral blood. All receptors derive from a woman aged 70-85 years with COVID-19, enrolled during active disease.

The gene calls are TRBV3-1 (or the pseudogene TRBV3-2) and TRBJ1-1, with D uncertain. Trimming shortened V by 4 bases and J by 5 bases, and 14 bases separated the two germline ends. Germline CDR1 and CDR2: LGHDT and YNNKEL (reference sequence). This CDR3 has 14 residues. The chain's CDR3 is CASSPPLRKTEAFF. The CDR3, as DNA: TGTGCCAGCAGCCCACCTTTGAGGAAGACTGAAGCTTTCTTT.

The rearrangement uses TRBV30 and TRBJ2-1, with TRBD1 as a possible D gene (6 bases). V was pared by 8 bases and J by 0 bases, with 11 bases between. There are 13 residues in the CDR3. The germline CDR1 and CDR2 sequences are GTSNPN and SVGIG (reference sequence). Here the CDR3 reads CALQGSSYNEQFF. In DNA form, the CDR3 reads TGTGCCCTACAGGGAAGCTCCTACAATGAGCAGTTCTTC.

As for this clone: Relative to the germline gene, one junction end is altered; a read error may explain this. Other DNA sequences in this specimen translate into the identical CDR3. The J gene is TRBJ1-3, the V gene TRBV2, with D uncertain. Germline values: CDR1 SNHLY, CDR2 FYNNEI. There are 19 residues in the CDR3. The CDR3: CASSEAHAPPTLSGNTIYF. The CDR3 coding sequence is TGTGCCAGCAGCGAAGCGCACGCCCCACCTACTCTCTCTGGAAACACCATATATTTT.

The chain combines TRBV6-5 with TRBJ1-1, with 12 bases lining up with TRBD1. Trimming removed 5 bases from V and 10 bases from J; junction bases left unmatched: 11. Looked up from germline, CDR1 is MNHEY and CDR2 is SVGAGI. The CDR3 has 15 residues. The CDR3 protein is CASSPKSGQGARAFF. In DNA form, the CDR3 reads TGTGCCAGCAGTCCCAAGTCGGGACAGGGGGCGCGAGCTTTCTTT.

The chain is built from TRBV11-1 and TRBJ2-7, with D maybe TRBD1 (5 bases). The V end was cut by 1 base, the J end by 6 bases, with 13 bases between. The CDR3 spans 14 residues. Germline values: CDR1 SGHAT, CDR2 FQDESV (reference sequence). The CDR3 DNA follows: TGTGCCAGCAGCTTAGGCCAGGGTCGAATCGAGCAGTACTTC. This sequence encodes CASSLGQGRIEQYF.

In nucleotides, the CDR3 is TGCGCCAGCATTAGTCAGCCCCAGCATTTT. Amino acids: CASISQPQHF. The chain employs TRBV10-1 and TRBJ1-5; no clear D gene. Trimming left V 7 bases short and J 6 bases short, with 4 bases between. The CDR3 extends over 10 amino acids. Looked up from germline, CDR1 is WNHNN and CDR2 is SYGVQD (reference sequence).

The rearrangement uses TRBV2 and TRBJ1-3; D remains ambiguous. The germline V gene encodes CDR1 SNHLY and CDR2 FYNNEI. The germline V and J ends were trimmed by 4 bases and 4 bases, with 14 bases remaining between them. CDR3 length: 15 amino acids. CDR3 in DNA: TGTGCCAGCAGTGCCTCCAGTCAATCAGGAAACACCATATATTTT. Translated: CASSASSQSGNTIYF. Complete variable domain (other parts from reference TRBV2 and TRBJ1-3): EPEVTQTPSHQVTQMGQEVILRCVPISNHLYFYWYRQILGQKVEFLVSFYNNEISEKSEIFDDQFSVERPDGSNFTLKIRSTKLEDSAMYFCASSASSQSGNTIYFGEGSWLTVV.

The chain is built from TRBV28 and TRBJ2-1, with 9 bases fitting TRBD1. The CDR3 runs 15 residues. V shed 7 bases, J shed 12 bases, and the junction held 16 bases outside the gene matches. Germline CDR1 reads MDHEN; CDR2 reads SYDVKM. The CDR3 region is CASTPRDRDVAGQFF. The CDR3 nucleotides read TGTGCCAGCACCCCCCGGGACAGGGACGTCGCCGGGCAGTTCTTC. The full variable domain, completed using reference TRBV28 and TRBJ2-1, is DVKVTQSSRYLVKRTGEKVFLECVQDMDHENMFWYRQDPGLGLRLIYFSYDVKMKEKGDIPEGYSVSREKKERFSLILESASTNQTSMYLCASTPRDRDVAGQFFGPGTRLTVL.

The chain recombines TRBV27 with TRBJ2-1; 10 bases match TRBD1. V trimming: 3 bases; J trimming: 9 bases; junction bases outside the gene matches: 8. Per the germline V gene, CDR1 is MNHEY and CDR2 is SMNVEV (reference sequence). The CDR3 has 15 residues. CDR3 loop: CASSLGQGRVGEQFF. CDR3 DNA: TGTGCCAGCAGTTTGGGACAGGGGAGGGTAGGTGAGCAGTTCTTC.

This chain connects TRBV19 to TRBJ1-5; D uncertain. The germline V gene has CDR1 LNHDA and CDR2 SQIVND (reference sequence). There are 12 residues in the CDR3. The V end was cut by 1 base, the J end by 4 bases, with 2 bases between. CDR3 bases: TGTGCCAGTAGTATAGTAAATCAGCCCCAGCATTTT. It translates to CASSIVNQPQHF.

V and J are TRBV7-9 and TRBJ1-6; TRBD1 matches 8 bases. The germline CDR1 and CDR2 sequences are SEHNR and FQNEAQ (reference sequence). V was clipped by 0 bases and J by 2 bases; unmatched bases: 9. The CDR3 loop spans 19 amino acids. CDR3 sequence (DNA): TGTGCCAGCAGCTTAGCAGGACAGGGCGGGACCGCCTATAATTCACCCCTCCACTTT. As protein: CASSLAGQGGTAYNSPLHF.

CDR3 protein: CASRPGQGKETQYF. In DNA, the CDR3 is TGTGCCAGCAGACCGGGACAGGGTAAAGAGACCCAGTACTTC. This rearrangement joins TRBV2 to TRBJ2-5; 9 bases map to TRBD1. The CDR3 length is 14 residues. The germline CDR1 and CDR2 sequences are SNHLY and FYNNEI. J gave up 3 bases and V 6 bases, and 5 bases lay outside the gene matches.

The chain combines TRBV19 with TRBJ1-5, with a possible D match to TRBD1 (5 bases). The CDR3 is 15 residues long. Germline loops: CDR1 LNHDA, CDR2 SQIVND (reference sequence). V lost 6 bases and J 4 bases, leaving 16 bases between the germline ends. The CDR3 sequence: CASSLRPGGNQPQHF. CDR3 DNA sequence: TGTGCCAGTAGCCTAAGACCGGGGGGTAATCAGCCCCAGCATTTT. Filled out from reference TRBV19 and TRBJ1-5, the complete variable domain reads DGGITQSPKYLFRKEGQNVTLSCEQNLNHDAMYWYRQDPGQGLRLIYYSQIVNDFQKGDIAEGYSVSREKKESFPLTVTSAQKNPTAFYLCASSLRPGGNQPQHFGDGTRLSIL.

The genes are TRBV30 and TRBJ1-1; D is unresolved. This CDR3 is built from 13 residues. V lost 6 bases, J lost 0 bases, and 11 bases lay in between. In germline, CDR1 is GTSNPN, CDR2 SVGIG (reference sequence). The CDR3 protein is CACPGGMNTEAFF. The CDR3 nucleotides are TGTGCCTGCCCGGGAGGGATGAACACTGAAGCTTTCTTT.

The V gene is TRBV7-8, the J gene TRBJ1-5; maybe TRBD1 (6 bases). The CDR3 totals 15 residues. Germline-derived CDR1 and CDR2 are SGHVS and FQNEAQ. V lost 5 bases and J 2 bases, leaving 13 bases between the germline ends. CDR3 nucleotides: TGTGCCAGCAGCCTACAGGGCCTGGGCAATCAGCCCCAGCATTTT. It specifies CASSLQGLGNQPQHF.

The chain employs TRBV6-1 and TRBJ2-3; D unclear. This CDR3 is built from 11 residues. Deletions cut 2 bases from V and 10 bases from J, with 7 bases between. From germline, CDR1 is MNHNS and CDR2 SASEGT. CDR3 residues: CASSEPSPQYF. In DNA form, the CDR3 reads TGTGCCAGCAGTGAACCCTCCCCGCAGTATTTT.

This clone has a handful of counts. The CDR3 DNA sequence: TGTGCCAGCAGGGAACAGGGGAGTGGTGGCTACACCTTC. It encodes CASREQGSGGYTF. The J gene is TRBJ1-2, the V gene TRBV6-4, with 7 bases fitting TRBD1. The V and J ends lost 6 bases and 7 bases, in that order; junction bases with no gene match: 8. This CDR3 region has 13 residues. Per germline, CDR1 MRHNA and CDR2 SNTAGT.

This chain connects TRBV5-1 to TRBJ2-7; TRBD2 might be the D (5 bases). Germline V gene sequence: CDR1 SGHRS, CDR2 YFSETQ. The ends were cut back, 4 bases at V and 2 bases at J, with 16 bases in the middle. The CDR3 is 15 residues long. The CDR3 here is CASSPEPGGPYEQYF. The CDR3 DNA reads TGCGCCAGCAGCCCTGAACCAGGAGGACCCTACGAGCAGTACTTC. Supplemented by reference TRBV5-1 and TRBJ2-7, the full variable domain reads KAGVTQTPRYLIKTRGQQVTLSCSPISGHRSVSWYQQTPGQGLQFLFEYFSETQRNKGNFPGRFSGRQFSNSRSEMNVSTLELGDSALYLCASSPEPGGPYEQYFGPGTRLTVT.

This chain's CDR3 is CASSLEQRVSYNSPLHF. The CDR3 coding sequence is TGTGCCAGCAGCTTAGAGCAACGGGTTTCCTATAATTCACCCCTCCACTTT. The rearrangement joins TRBV7-2 to TRBJ1-6, with D hard to call. Trimming left V 1 base short and J 1 base short, with 11 bases between. This CDR3 contains 17 residues. Germline-derived CDR1 and CDR2 are SGHTA and FQGNSA.

The chain links TRBV20-1 to TRBJ2-1; perhaps TRBD2 as D (6 bases). The CDR3 is 11 amino acids. Germline CDR1 DFQATT, CDR2 SNEGSKA (reference sequence). V shed 5 bases and J shed 4 bases, with 6 bases lying between them. Here the CDR3 reads CSAAGYNEQFF. The CDR3 DNA sequence: TGCAGTGCTGCGGGGTACAATGAGCAGTTCTTC.